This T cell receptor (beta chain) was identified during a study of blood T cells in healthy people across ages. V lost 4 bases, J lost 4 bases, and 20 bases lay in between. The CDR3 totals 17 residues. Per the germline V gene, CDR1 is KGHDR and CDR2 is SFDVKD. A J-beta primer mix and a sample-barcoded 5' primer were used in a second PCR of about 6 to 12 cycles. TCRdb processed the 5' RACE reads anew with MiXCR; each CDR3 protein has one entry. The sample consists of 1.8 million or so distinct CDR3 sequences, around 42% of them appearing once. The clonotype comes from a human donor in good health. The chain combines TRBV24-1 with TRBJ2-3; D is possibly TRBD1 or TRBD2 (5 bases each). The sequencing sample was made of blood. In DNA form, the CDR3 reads TGTGCCACCAGTGACATGAGGGGCGTCGGGATCGCAGATACGCAGTATTTT. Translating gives CATSDMRGVGIADTQYF.